Shown below are 2 T cell receptor beta chains from a single sample sequenced in a study of blood T cell repertoires in COVID-19. Data came from immunoSEQ multiplex PCR; TCRdb stores just in-frame clones and leaves some out. The table records around 270,000 clones, 86% of them present only once. Material for sequencing was peripheral blood. These receptor sequences come from a man aged 30-40 years with active or convalescent COVID-19.

This chain joins TRBV19 and TRBJ2-1; TRBD1 is a possible D gene (6 bases). CDR1 is LNHDA, CDR2 SQIVND, per germline (reference sequence). The CDR3 length is 14 residues. V lost 3 bases, J lost 2 bases, and 8 bases lay in between. This CDR3 is CASSMAGAYNEQFF. The CDR3 nucleotides are TGTGCCAGTAGTATGGCAGGGGCCTACAATGAGCAGTTCTTC.

V gene TRBV5-1 combines with J gene TRBJ2-3; 9 bases line up with TRBD2. There are 16 residues in the CDR3. Trimming at V came to 3 bases and at J to 2 bases, leaving 7 bases not matched to a gene. CDR1 SGHRS and CDR2 YFSETQ come from the germline V gene. CDR3 DNA: TGCGCCAGCAGCTACCGAGCGGGGGGAAACACAGATACGCAGTATTTT. Translating gives CASSYRAGGNTDTQYF.